Shown below are 24 T cell receptor beta chains from a single sample sequenced in a study of OX40 agonist ivuxolimab in advanced cancers. The protocol was immunoSEQ multiplex PCR, while the TCRdb copy is restricted to in-frame clones and leaves out a portion. In the table there are around 15,000 clones, 86% of which are singletons. Sequenced here: CD4+ or CD8+ T cells sorted from blood, sampled in a trial of the OX40 agonist ivuxolimab. Receptor source: an adult with an advanced solid tumor such as melanoma, head and neck, liver or kidney cancer.

V is TRBV10-3 and J is TRBJ2-3, with D tentatively TRBD1 (5 bases). CDR1 is ENHRY, CDR2 SYGVKD, per germline. The CDR3 runs 15 residues. The V gene lost 0 bases and the J gene lost 2 bases, with 9 bases spanning the gap. CDR3 protein: CAISESKGYTDTQYF. CDR3 DNA: TGTGCCATCAGTGAGTCGAAGGGGTACACAGATACGCAGTATTTT.

The chain links TRBV28 to TRBJ2-2; D might be TRBD1 (5 bases). CDR1 is MDHEN and CDR2 is SYDVKM in the germline V gene. This CDR3 comprises 16 residues. Trimming removed 5 bases from V and 2 bases from J, with 15 bases in between. The CDR3 protein is CASSDLRARNTGELFF. Here the CDR3 DNA reads TGTGCCAGCAGTGACCTCAGGGCCAGAAACACCGGGGAGCTGTTTTTT.

The rearrangement joins TRBV6-1 to TRBJ2-1; D perhaps matches TRBD1 (5 bases). V dropped 7 bases and J dropped 2 bases, with 15 bases sitting between them. There are 15 residues in the CDR3. Per germline, CDR1 MNHNS and CDR2 SASEGT. The CDR3 bases are TGTGCCAGCAACCCCAACCCGACAGCCTACAATGAGCAGTTCTTC. It codes for CASNPNPTAYNEQFF.

V gene TRBV7-8 combines with J gene TRBJ1-4; 12 bases align to TRBD1. The CDR3 spans 16 residues. Losses at the gene ends were 5 bases for V and 7 bases for J; bases not matched to a gene: 8. Germline CDR1 SGHVS, CDR2 FQNEAQ. CDR3 coding DNA: TGTGCCAGCAGCCCCCTGGGACAGGGGGCCGGTGAAAAACTGTTTTTT. Protein sequence: CASSPLGQGAGEKLFF.

On this clone: This sample includes further DNA sequences coding for the same CDR3. The CDR3 sequence: CATSRGTKSGTGFFASSYEQYF. For the CDR3, the DNA is TGTGCCACCAGCAGAGGAACAAAATCCGGGACAGGGTTCTTCGCGAGCTCCTACGAGCAGTACTTC. This chain joins TRBV15 and TRBJ2-7; 9 positions agree with TRBD1. Germline CDR1 reads LNHNV; CDR2 reads YYDKDF (reference sequence). The CDR3 totals 22 residues. V was pared by 1 base and J by 0 bases, with 22 bases of the junction left unmatched.

The chain employs TRBV2 and TRBJ1-1; TRBD1 matches 7 bases. Unmatched junction bases numbered 15, after V lost 1 base and J lost 10 bases. This CDR3 spans 16 amino acids. Per germline, CDR1 SNHLY and CDR2 FYNNEI. CDR3 coding DNA: TGTGCCAGCAGTGAAGTAGGGGGGGTCAGACAGGGTGGAGCTTTCTTT. It is translated as CASSEVGGVRQGGAFF.

The chain recombines TRBV10-2 with TRBJ1-5, with 8 bases fitting TRBD1. Germline V gene data show CDR1 as WSHSY and CDR2 as SAAADI. The V segment lost 7 bases and the J segment 4 bases; nucleotides outside the gene matches: 3. The CDR3 loop spans 13 amino acids. The CDR3 DNA follows: TGCGCCAGCAATAGGACAGGGAATCAGCCCCAGCATTTT. Its translation: CASNRTGNQPQHF.

This clone was counted only a few times. The chain carries TRBV7-2 and TRBJ2-6; D call uncertain. V dropped 2 bases and J dropped 1 base, with 9 bases sitting between them. The CDR3 totals 16 residues. CDR1 is SGHTA and CDR2 is FQGNSA in the germline V gene. This CDR3 reads CASSLSWASGANVLTF. CDR3 bases: TGTGCCAGCAGCTTAAGTTGGGCTTCTGGGGCCAACGTCCTGACTTTC.

The genes are TRBV6-4 and TRBJ2-2; no clear D. The CDR3 runs 15 residues. V lost 4 bases and J 4 bases, leaving 13 bases between the germline ends. Germline CDR1 and CDR2: MRHNA and SNTAGT. The CDR3 sequence is CASSGASGGTGELFF. The CDR3 nucleotides are TGTGCCAGCAGTGGAGCCTCGGGCGGCACCGGGGAGCTGTTTTTT.

CDR3 amino acids: CASSVSGRAPDTQYF. The DNA of the CDR3 is TGTGCCAGCAGCGTCAGCGGGAGGGCCCCAGATACGCAGTATTTT. The gene calls are TRBV9 and TRBJ2-3; 10 bases agree with TRBD2. The CDR3 covers 15 residues. Germline CDR1 SGDLS, CDR2 YYNGEE. V shed 2 bases and J 4 bases; nucleotides not matched to a gene: 4. The full variable domain, rest sourced from reference TRBV9 and TRBJ2-3, is DSGVTQTPKHLITATGQRVTLRCSPRSGDLSVYWYQQSLDQGLQFLIQYYNGEERAKGNILERFSAQQFPDLHSELNLSSLELGDSALYFCASSVSGRAPDTQYFGPGTRLTVL.

Written as DNA, the CDR3 is TGCGCCAGCAGCAGAGGACAGGACGGTTATGGCTACACCTTC. It is translated as CASSRGQDGYGYTF. The gene calls are TRBV5-1 and TRBJ1-2; 7 bases are shared with TRBD1. This CDR3 contains 14 residues. Germline loops: CDR1 SGHRS, CDR2 YFSETQ. With 4 bases clipped from V and 5 bases from J, the junction kept 8 bases outside the gene matches.

The table lists this clone with a count of one. The chain combines TRBV5-1 with TRBJ1-2, with a possible D match to TRBD1 (5 bases). The germline V gene has CDR1 SGHRS and CDR2 YFSETQ. V lost 6 bases and J lost 3, with 15 bases in between. The CDR3 has 14 amino acids. The CDR3 spells CASTWGVIDYGYTF. The CDR3 DNA is TGCGCCAGCACTTGGGGGGTCATCGACTATGGCTACACCTTC.

The chain has TRBV28 and TRBJ1-5; unclear D gene. Trimming shortened V by 7 bases and J by 4 bases, and 11 bases separated the two germline ends. The CDR3 runs to 13 residues. Germline loops: CDR1 MDHEN, CDR2 SYDVKM. The CDR3 here is CASTNGVNQPQHF. The CDR3 DNA follows: TGTGCCAGCACCAATGGGGTGAATCAGCCCCAGCATTTT.

J is TRBJ2-1 and V is TRBV18; D gene ambiguous. Trimming stripped 3 bases from V and 5 bases from J, with 14 bases between. Germline V gene data show CDR1 as KGHSH and CDR2 as LQKENI. This CDR3 region has 15 residues. CDR3 DNA sequence: TGTGCCAGCTCACCGAAAGTCAGTGTAGACAATGAGCAGTTCTTC. It yields the protein CASSPKVSVDNEQFF.

The chain combines TRBV27 with TRBJ2-7, with D maybe TRBD1 (6 bases). This CDR3 is 14 amino acids long. V was clipped by 6 bases and J by 0 bases, with 12 bases between them. The germline gives CDR1 MNHEY, CDR2 SMNVEV (reference sequence). The CDR3 region is CASRTGTTSYEQYF. DNA of the CDR3: TGTGCCAGCAGAACCGGGACAACCTCCTACGAGCAGTACTTC.

This chain joins TRBV10-2 and TRBJ1-5, with D possibly matching TRBD1 (5 bases). From germline, CDR1 is WSHSY and CDR2 SAAADI. The CDR3 runs 16 residues. The V end was cut by 3 bases, the J end by 6 bases, with 18 bases between. This CDR3 is CASSEKTGGGVQPQHF. Written as DNA, the CDR3 is TGCGCCAGCAGTGAAAAAACGGGAGGAGGGGTTCAGCCCCAGCATTTT.

The chain links TRBV28 to TRBJ1-4, with a weak D call TRBD1 (5 bases). The CDR3 has 14 amino acids. Between the trimmed V and J ends, which lost 6 bases and 7 bases, there was a span of 15 bases. From germline, CDR1 is MDHEN and CDR2 SYDVKM. This chain's CDR3 is CASRTRQGGEKLFF. For the CDR3, the DNA is TGTGCCAGCAGAACCCGGCAGGGCGGTGAAAAACTGTTTTTT.

The rearrangement uses TRBV28 and TRBJ2-2; D uncertain. Trimming left V 6 bases short and J 5 bases short, with 7 bases between. Germline loops: CDR1 MDHEN, CDR2 SYDVKM. There are 12 residues in the CDR3. CDR3 region: CASRRPTGELFF. The CDR3, as DNA: TGTGCCAGCAGGCGACCTACCGGGGAGCTGTTTTTT.

The chain joins TRBV27 to TRBJ2-2, with D uncertain. V was clipped by 10 bases and J by 8 bases, with 14 bases between them. The V gene's germline CDR1 is MNHEY and CDR2 SMNVEV (reference sequence). The CDR3 length is 12 residues. In DNA form, the CDR3 reads TGTGCCACCGGCGGCGTCCGGGGGGAGCTGTTTTTT. This codes for CATGGVRGELFF.

This chain uses TRBV29-1 with TRBJ1-6; 8 nucleotides line up with TRBD1. The CDR3 totals 14 residues. The V segment lost 6 bases and the J segment 9 bases; nucleotides outside the gene matches: 10. Germline-derived CDR1 and CDR2 are SQVTM and ANQGSEA. DNA of the CDR3: TGCAGCGTACGCCCCGAAGGACAGGGTTCACCCCTCCACTTT. As protein: CSVRPEGQGSPLHF.

The CDR3 loop reads CASTDPGRINYGYTF. DNA of the CDR3: TGTGCCAGCACTGATCCGGGACGAATCAACTATGGCTACACCTTC. The rearrangement uses TRBV6-6 and TRBJ1-2, with D maybe TRBD1 (5 bases). The germline V and J ends were trimmed by 7 bases and 2 bases, with 17 bases remaining between them. The CDR3 is 15 residues long. The germline V gene has CDR1 MNHNY and CDR2 SVGAGI (reference sequence).

The genes are TRBV7-2 and TRBJ2-1, with 9 bases lining up with TRBD2. J gave up 5 bases and V 7 bases, and 9 bases lay outside the gene matches. This CDR3 spans 15 amino acids. CDR1 and CDR2 from the germline V gene are SGHTA and FQGNSA. The CDR3 sequence: CASTPGTSRHNEQFF. CDR3 bases: TGTGCCAGCACCCCCGGGACTAGCAGACACAATGAGCAGTTCTTC.

The V call is TRBV28, the J call TRBJ2-7, with D maybe TRBD1 (5 bases). In germline, CDR1 is MDHEN, CDR2 SYDVKM. Trimming pared 4 bases from V and 4 bases from J, leaving 20 bases between. The CDR3 contains 16 residues. The CDR3: CASSSPAAGNGYEQYF. The DNA for the CDR3 is TGTGCCAGCAGTTCGCCCGCGGCAGGGAACGGGTACGAGCAGTACTTC.

This rearrangement joins TRBV15 to TRBJ1-4, with TRBD1 identical over 7 bases. Germline assignment: CDR1 LNHNV and CDR2 YYDKDF (reference sequence). The CDR3 consists of 15 residues. After removal of 5 bases from V and 2 bases from J, the junction contained 5 bases not matched to a gene. The DNA of the CDR3 is TGTGCCACCAGCGCACGACAGGGCACTAATGAAAAACTGTTTTTT. This sequence encodes CATSARQGTNEKLFF. Drawing the rest from reference TRBV15 and TRBJ1-4, the complete variable domain is DAMVIQNPRYQVTQFGKPVTLSCSQTLNHNVMYWYQQKSSQAPKLLFHYYDKDFNNEADTPDNFQSRRPNTSFCFLDIRSPGLGDTAMYLCATSARQGTNEKLFFGSGTQLSVL.